What follows is one T cell receptor (beta chain) and its context. Authors' analysis steps: Nucleated cell counts were estimated from reference gene primer amplification. Generated by immunoSEQ multiplex PCR, the TCRdb table keeps only in-frame clones and is missing some. The V and J calls and the clone size are those of that table, but D and trimming were determined from the DNA. The sample has more than 35,000 clones; 88% are singletons. The sample belongs to a study of blood T cell repertoires in COVID-19. In the study overall: T cells, B-cell-depleted T cells, or PBMCs provided the cDNA or gDNA that served as material.

CDR1 is LNHDA, CDR2 SQIVND, per germline (reference sequence). The CDR3 extends over 15 amino acids. V lost 5 bases to trimming and J lost 2 bases; unmatched junction nucleotides: 8. What was sequenced was peripheral blood. The source of this sequence is a human donor in a cohort sampled during active COVID-19. The rearrangement joins TRBV19 to TRBJ2-7; the match to TRBD1 covers 8 bases. The CDR3 DNA reads as TGTGCCAGTAGTCTTGGGACAGGAACCACCTACGAGCAGTACTTC. Translating gives CASSLGTGTTYEQYF.